This T cell receptor (beta chain) is drawn from a study of cytomegalovirus exposure and HLA in healthy donors. This CDR3 is built from 15 residues. Trimming removed 1 base from V and 7 bases from J; junction bases left unmatched: 4. In germline, CDR1 is KGHSH, CDR2 LQKENI. Overall study findings and caveats: In a later analysis, a missense DCLRE1C variant was linked to TCR beta V- and J-gene trimming.

About this clone: Its antigen is as yet unknown.

Vbeta (60) and Jbeta (13) primers were used in the PCR. TCRdb keeps only in-frame clones here, not all; method: immunoSEQ multiplex PCR. Of roughly 250,000 clones listed, approximately 80% are singletons. This receptor was identified in a girl aged 2-10 years in good health and CMV-seronegative. The chain has TRBV18 and TRBJ1-6, with TRBD1 matching 7 bases. Sequencing was done on a sample of PBMCs. CDR3 loop: CASSPQDRSNSPLHF. DNA of the CDR3: TGTGCCAGCTCACCACAGGACAGGAGCAATTCACCCCTCCACTTT.